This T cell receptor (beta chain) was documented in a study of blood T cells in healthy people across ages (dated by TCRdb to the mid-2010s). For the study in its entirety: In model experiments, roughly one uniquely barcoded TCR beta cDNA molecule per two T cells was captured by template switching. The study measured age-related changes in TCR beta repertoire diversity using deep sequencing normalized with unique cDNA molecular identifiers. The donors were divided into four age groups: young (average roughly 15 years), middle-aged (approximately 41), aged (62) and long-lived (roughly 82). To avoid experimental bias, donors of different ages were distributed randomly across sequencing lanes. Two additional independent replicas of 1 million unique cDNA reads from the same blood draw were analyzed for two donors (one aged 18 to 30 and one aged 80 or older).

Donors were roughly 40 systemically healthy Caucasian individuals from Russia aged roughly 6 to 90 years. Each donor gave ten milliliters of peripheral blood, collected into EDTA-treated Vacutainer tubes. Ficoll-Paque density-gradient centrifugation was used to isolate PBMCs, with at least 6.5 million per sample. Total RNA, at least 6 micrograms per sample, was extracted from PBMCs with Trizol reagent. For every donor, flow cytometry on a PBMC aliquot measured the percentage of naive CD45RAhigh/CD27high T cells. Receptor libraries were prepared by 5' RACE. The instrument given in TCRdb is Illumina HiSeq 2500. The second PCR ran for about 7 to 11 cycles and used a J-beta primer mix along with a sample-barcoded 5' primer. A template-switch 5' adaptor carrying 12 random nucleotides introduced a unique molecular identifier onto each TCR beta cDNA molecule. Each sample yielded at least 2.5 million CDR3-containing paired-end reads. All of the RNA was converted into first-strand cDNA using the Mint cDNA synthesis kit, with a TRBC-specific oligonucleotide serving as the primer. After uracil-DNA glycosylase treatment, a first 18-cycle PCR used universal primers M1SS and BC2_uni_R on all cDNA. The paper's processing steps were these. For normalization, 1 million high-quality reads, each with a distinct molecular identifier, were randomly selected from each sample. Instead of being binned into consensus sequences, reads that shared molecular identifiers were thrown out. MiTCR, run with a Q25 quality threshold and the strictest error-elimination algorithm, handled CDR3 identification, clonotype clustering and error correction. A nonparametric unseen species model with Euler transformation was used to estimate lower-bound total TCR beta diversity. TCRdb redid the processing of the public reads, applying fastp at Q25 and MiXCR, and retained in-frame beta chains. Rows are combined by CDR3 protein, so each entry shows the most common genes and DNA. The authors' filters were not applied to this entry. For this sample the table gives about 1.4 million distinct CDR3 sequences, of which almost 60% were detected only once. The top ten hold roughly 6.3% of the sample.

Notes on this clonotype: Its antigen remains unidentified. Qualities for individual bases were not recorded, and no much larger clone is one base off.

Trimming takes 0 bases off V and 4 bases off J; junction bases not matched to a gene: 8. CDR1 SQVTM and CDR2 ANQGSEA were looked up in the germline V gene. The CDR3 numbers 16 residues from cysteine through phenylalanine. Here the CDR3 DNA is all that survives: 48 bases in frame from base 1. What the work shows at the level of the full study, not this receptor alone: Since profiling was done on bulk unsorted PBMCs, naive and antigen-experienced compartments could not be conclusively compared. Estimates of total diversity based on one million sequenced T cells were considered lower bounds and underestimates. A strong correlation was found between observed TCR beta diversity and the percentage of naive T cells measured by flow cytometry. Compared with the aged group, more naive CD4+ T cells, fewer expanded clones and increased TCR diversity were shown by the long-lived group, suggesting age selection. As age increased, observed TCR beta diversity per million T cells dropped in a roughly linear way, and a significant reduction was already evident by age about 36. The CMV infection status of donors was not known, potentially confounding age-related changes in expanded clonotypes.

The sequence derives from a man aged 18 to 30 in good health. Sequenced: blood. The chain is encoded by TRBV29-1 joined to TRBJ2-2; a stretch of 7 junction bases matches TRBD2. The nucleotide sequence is TGCAGCGTTGAAGATCCGGGGAGCGGGGCCACCGGGGAGCTGTTTTTT. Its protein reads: CSVEDPGSGATGELFF.